Shown below are 3 T cell receptor beta chains from a single sample sequenced in a study of blood T cell repertoires in COVID-19. Produced via immunoSEQ multiplex PCR; TCRdb's table is partial and in-frame only. Here the sample spans roughly 300,000 clones, around 88% being singletons. The specimen sequenced was peripheral blood. These receptors were taken from a woman aged 45-65 years with acute or convalescent COVID-19.

The chain couples TRBV6-5 to TRBJ2-5; 10 bases fit TRBD1. The germline V gene encodes CDR1 MNHEY and CDR2 SVGAGI. Unmatched junction bases numbered 6, after V lost 6 bases and J lost 5 bases. The CDR3 loop spans 14 amino acids. CDR3 sequence: CASREDRGKETQYF. The CDR3 DNA follows: TGTGCCAGCAGGGAGGACAGGGGGAAGGAGACCCAGTACTTC.

The V gene is TRBV5-1, the J gene TRBJ1-5; TRBD1 might be the D (6 bases). V lost 0 bases and J 4 bases, leaving 8 bases between the germline ends. Looked up from germline, CDR1 is SGHRS and CDR2 is YFSETQ. There are 14 residues in the CDR3. The CDR3 here is CASSLEGGNQPQHF. The CDR3 DNA reads TGCGCCAGCAGCTTGGAGGGGGGGAATCAGCCCCAGCATTTT.

The gene calls are TRBV7-8 and TRBJ1-5; D gene uncertain. Germline V gene lookup returns CDR1 SGHVS and CDR2 FQNEAQ. Trimming took 5 bases from V and 7 from J, leaving 6 bases between them. The CDR3 extends over 11 amino acids. Written as DNA, the CDR3 is TGTGCCAGCAGCGCTAAACAGCCCCAGCATTTT. Protein sequence: CASSAKQPQHF.